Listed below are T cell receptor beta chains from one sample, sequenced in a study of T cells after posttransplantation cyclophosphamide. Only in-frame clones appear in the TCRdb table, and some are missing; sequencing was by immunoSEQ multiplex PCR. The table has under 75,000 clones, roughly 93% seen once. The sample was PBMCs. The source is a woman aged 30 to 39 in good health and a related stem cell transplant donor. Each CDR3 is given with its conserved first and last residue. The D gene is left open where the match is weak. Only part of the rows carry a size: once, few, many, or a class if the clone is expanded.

CDR3 protein: CARQGASGGARRDTQYF
CDR3 DNA: TGTGCCAGACAAGGGGCTAGCGGGGGGGCCAGGAGAGATACGCAGTATTTT
D gene: TRBD2
J gene: TRBJ2-3
V gene: TRBV7-8
clone size: .

CDR3 protein: CASSLNRVGYEQYF
CDR3 DNA: TGTGCCAGCAGTCTAAACAGGGTGGGCTACGAGCAGTACTTC
D gene: .
J gene: TRBJ2-7
V gene: TRBV7-8
clone size: .

CDR3 protein: CASSADRGYYGYTF
CDR3 DNA: TGTGCCAGCAGTGCGGACAGGGGATACTATGGCTACACCTTC
D gene: TRBD1
J gene: TRBJ1-2
V gene: TRBV28
clone size: once

CDR3 protein: CASSIRPRNQPQHF
CDR3 DNA: TGTGCCAGTAGTATCAGACCGCGCAATCAGCCCCAGCATTTT
D gene: .
J gene: TRBJ1-5
V gene: TRBV19
clone size: .

CDR3 protein: CASSPGQGREKLFF
CDR3 DNA: TGCGCCAGCAGCCCCGGACAGGGGAGGGAAAAACTGTTTTTT
D gene: TRBD1
J gene: TRBJ1-4
V gene: TRBV5-1
clone size: .

CDR3 protein: CASSALQGAGETQYF
CDR3 DNA: TGTGCCAGCAGTGCCCTACAGGGGGCGGGAGAGACCCAGTACTTC
D gene: TRBD1
J gene: TRBJ2-5
V gene: TRBV9
clone size: .

CDR3 protein: CASSTTARLGGYTF
CDR3 DNA: TGTGCCAGCAGCACGACGGCACGATTGGGGGGCTACACCTTC
D gene: .
J gene: TRBJ1-2
V gene: TRBV28
clone size: .

CDR3 protein: CASNLQGGSEKLFF
CDR3 DNA: TGTGCCAGCAATTTACAGGGGGGTAGTGAAAAACTGTTTTTT
D gene: TRBD1
J gene: TRBJ1-4
V gene: TRBV6-1
clone size: .

CDR3 protein: CASSHAGELFF
CDR3 DNA: TGCGCCAGCAGCCATGCCGGGGAGCTGTTTTTT
D gene: .
J gene: TRBJ2-2
V gene: TRBV4-1
clone size: .

CDR3 protein: CASSLVASGAYNEQFF
CDR3 DNA: TGTGCCAGCAGCTTAGTAGCTAGCGGTGCCTACAATGAGCAGTTCTTC
D gene: TRBD2
J gene: TRBJ2-1
V gene: TRBV7-2
clone size: .

CDR3 protein: CASSPGGPGAFGGYGYTF
CDR3 DNA: TGTGCCAGCAGCCCCGGAGGACCCGGGGCGTTCGGGGGCTATGGCTACACCTTC
D gene: .
J gene: TRBJ1-2
V gene: TRBV9
clone size: once

CDR3 protein: CASSSTVKTEAFF
CDR3 DNA: TGTGCCAGCAGTTCGACGGTGAAGACTGAAGCTTTCTTT
D gene: .
J gene: TRBJ1-1
V gene: TRBV6-6
clone size: .

CDR3 protein: CSVGAGENIQYF
CDR3 DNA: TGCAGCGTTGGGGCAGGAGAAAACATTCAGTACTTC
D gene: .
J gene: TRBJ2-4
V gene: TRBV29-1
clone size: .

CDR3 protein: CASTGQGKFSSLHF
CDR3 DNA: TGTGCCAGCACCGGACAGGGGAAGTTTTCGTCCCTCCACTTT
D gene: TRBD1
J gene: TRBJ1-6
V gene: TRBV28
clone size: .

CDR3 protein: CSVAFRFSYNEQFF
CDR3 DNA: TGCAGCGTTGCTTTCCGTTTCTCCTACAATGAGCAGTTCTTC
D gene: .
J gene: TRBJ2-1
V gene: TRBV29-1
clone size: .

CDR3 protein: CASSLELGQPQHF
CDR3 DNA: TGTGCCAGCAGCTTGGAGTTGGGTCAGCCCCAGCATTTT
D gene: .
J gene: TRBJ1-5
V gene: TRBV11-2
clone size: .

CDR3 protein: CASSKVEREPYEQYF
CDR3 DNA: TGTGCCAGCAGCAAAGTAGAGAGGGAGCCCTACGAGCAGTACTTC
D gene: .
J gene: TRBJ2-7
V gene: TRBV21-1
clone size: .

CDR3 protein: CASSLGAGMNTEAFF
CDR3 DNA: TGTGCCAGCAGCTTAGGGGCGGGAATGAACACTGAAGCTTTCTTT
D gene: .
J gene: TRBJ1-1
V gene: TRBV7-8
clone size: .

CDR3 protein: CAVYRANYGYTF
CDR3 DNA: TGTGCCGTTTATAGAGCTAACTATGGCTACACCTTC
D gene: .
J gene: TRBJ1-2
V gene: TRBV6-5
clone size: .

CDR3 protein: CASSLVQRGTDTQYF
CDR3 DNA: TGTGCCAGCAGCTTGGTGCAAAGAGGAACAGATACGCAGTATTTT
D gene: .
J gene: TRBJ2-3
V gene: TRBV5-4
clone size: .

CDR3 protein: CASSLDARLGDSPLHF
CDR3 DNA: TGCGCCAGCAGCTTGGACGCCAGGCTAGGGGATTCACCCCTCCACTTT
D gene: .
J gene: TRBJ1-6
V gene: TRBV5-1
clone size: .

CDR3 protein: CASSWGGIAKNIQYF
CDR3 DNA: TGTGCCAGTAGTTGGGGGGGAATAGCCAAAAACATTCAGTACTTC
D gene: TRBD2
J gene: TRBJ2-4
V gene: TRBV19
clone size: .

CDR3 protein: CASSLDRATGELFF
CDR3 DNA: TGTGCCAGCAGCTTAGATCGCGCCACCGGGGAGCTGTTTTTT
D gene: .
J gene: TRBJ2-2
V gene: TRBV7-8
clone size: .

CDR3 protein: CASKGLRNEKLFF
CDR3 DNA: TGTGCCAGCAAGGGACTCAGGAATGAAAAACTGTTTTTT
D gene: .
J gene: TRBJ1-4
V gene: TRBV6-6
clone size: .

CDR3 protein: CASSVDWASTSTDTQYF
CDR3 DNA: TGTGCCAGCAGCGTGGATTGGGCATCTACTAGCACAGATACGCAGTATTTT
D gene: .
J gene: TRBJ2-3
V gene: TRBV9
clone size: .

CDR3 protein: CASSLGEIRTEAFF
CDR3 DNA: TGTGCCAGCAGCTTAGGTGAAATCCGGACTGAAGCTTTCTTT
D gene: .
J gene: TRBJ1-1
V gene: TRBV7-8
clone size: .

CDR3 protein: CASTYGRNNSPLHF
CDR3 DNA: TGTGCCAGCACCTACGGGCGGAATAATTCACCCCTCCACTTT
D gene: .
J gene: TRBJ1-6
V gene: TRBV6-5
clone size: .

CDR3 protein: CASSFPVKAYEQYF
CDR3 DNA: TGTGCCAGCAGTTTCCCCGTCAAGGCCTACGAGCAGTACTTC
D gene: .
J gene: TRBJ2-7
V gene: TRBV27
clone size: once

CDR3 protein: CASSYATGESYEQYF
CDR3 DNA: TGTGCCAGCAGTTACGCGACAGGGGAGTCCTACGAGCAGTACTTC
D gene: TRBD1
J gene: TRBJ2-7
V gene: TRBV6-5
clone size: .

CDR3 protein: CASSSDRGQPQHF
CDR3 DNA: TGTGCCAGCAGTTCCGACAGGGGGCAGCCCCAGCATTTT
D gene: TRBD1
J gene: TRBJ1-5
V gene: TRBV7-2
clone size: .

CDR3 protein: CAISESSSQYF
CDR3 DNA: TGTGCCATCAGTGAGTCGTCCTCTCAGTACTTC
D gene: .
J gene: TRBJ2-5
V gene: TRBV10-3
clone size: .

CDR3 protein: CASSSEGLVNEKLFF
CDR3 DNA: TGTGCCAGCAGCTCTGAGGGACTCGTGAACGAAAAACTGTTTTTT
D gene: .
J gene: TRBJ1-4
V gene: TRBV7-2
clone size: .

CDR3 protein: CASSQDLGTRTTNEKLFF
CDR3 DNA: TGCGCCAGCAGCCAAGATCTGGGAACTCGAACAACTAATGAAAAACTGTTTTTT
D gene: .
J gene: TRBJ1-4
V gene: TRBV4-3
clone size: .

CDR3 protein: CASSLISGYNEQFF
CDR3 DNA: TGTGCCAGCAGCTTAATTAGCGGATACAATGAGCAGTTCTTC
D gene: .
J gene: TRBJ2-1
V gene: TRBV7-2
clone size: .

CDR3 protein: CASSLEEGGPMDTQYF
CDR3 DNA: TGTGCCAGCAGCTTAGAGGAGGGGGGGCCCATGGATACGCAGTATTTT
D gene: .
J gene: TRBJ2-3
V gene: TRBV7-6
clone size: .

CDR3 protein: CATTGPSYNEQFF
CDR3 DNA: TGTGCCACCACCGGGCCAAGCTACAATGAGCAGTTCTTC
D gene: .
J gene: TRBJ2-1
V gene: TRBV15
clone size: once

CDR3 protein: CAWSDTDYGYTF
CDR3 DNA: TGTGCCTGGAGCGACACGGACTATGGCTACACCTTC
D gene: .
J gene: TRBJ1-2
V gene: TRBV30
clone size: once

CDR3 protein: CAWSASKITGEQYF
CDR3 DNA: TGTGCCTGGAGTGCCTCTAAGATAACTGGAGAGCAGTACTTC
D gene: .
J gene: TRBJ2-7
V gene: TRBV30
clone size: .

CDR3 protein: CAWSMQNYEQYF
CDR3 DNA: TGTGCCTGGAGTATGCAGAACTACGAGCAGTACTTC
D gene: .
J gene: TRBJ2-7
V gene: TRBV30
clone size: .

CDR3 protein: CASSPDYRGIQETQYF
CDR3 DNA: TGTGCCAGCAGCCCCGACTACAGAGGGATCCAAGAGACCCAGTACTTC
D gene: .
J gene: TRBJ2-5
V gene: TRBV5-4
clone size: .

CDR3 protein: CASNQGGNEQFF
CDR3 DNA: TGTGCCAGCAATCAAGGGGGAAATGAGCAGTTCTTC
D gene: .
J gene: TRBJ2-1
V gene: TRBV6-5
clone size: .

CDR3 protein: CASRAVKNEQFF
CDR3 DNA: TGTGCCAGCAGGGCCGTTAAAAATGAGCAGTTCTTC
D gene: .
J gene: TRBJ2-1
V gene: TRBV6-1
clone size: .

CDR3 protein: CASSSRDRHTDTQYF
CDR3 DNA: TGTGCCAGCAGCAGCCGGGACAGACACACAGATACGCAGTATTTT
D gene: TRBD1
J gene: TRBJ2-3
V gene: TRBV5-4
clone size: .

CDR3 protein: CASSQAEGTNTEAFF
CDR3 DNA: TGTGCCAGCAGCCAAGCCGAGGGGACGAACACTGAAGCTTTCTTT
D gene: .
J gene: TRBJ1-1
V gene: TRBV4-2
clone size: .

CDR3 protein: CARQGREGEAFF
CDR3 DNA: TGTGCCAGACAGGGGAGGGAGGGAGAAGCTTTCTTT
D gene: TRBD1
J gene: TRBJ1-1
V gene: TRBV2
clone size: .

CDR3 protein: CASSQAFHQETQYF
CDR3 DNA: TGCGCCAGCAGCCAAGCTTTTCACCAAGAGACCCAGTACTTC
D gene: .
J gene: TRBJ2-5
V gene: TRBV4-1
clone size: .

CDR3 protein: CASSPAGGGYGYTF
CDR3 DNA: TGTGCCAGCAGTCCCGCAGGCGGTGGGTATGGCTACACCTTC
D gene: .
J gene: TRBJ1-2
V gene: TRBV27
clone size: .

CDR3 protein: CAASAYNEQFF
CDR3 DNA: TGTGCGGCTAGCGCGTACAATGAGCAGTTCTTC
D gene: .
J gene: TRBJ2-1
V gene: TRBV6-5
clone size: .

CDR3 protein: CASSLLHSFEKLFF
CDR3 DNA: TGTGCCAGCAGTTTATTGCACAGTTTCGAAAAACTGTTTTTT
D gene: .
J gene: TRBJ1-4
V gene: TRBV28
clone size: .